A selection of T cell receptor beta chains follows, all from one sample in a study of PD-1 blockade in classical Hodgkin lymphoma. This table comes from immunoSEQ multiplex PCR, and its TCRdb copy is limited to in-frame clones, with some not included. The data contain some 84,000 clones, approximately 91% of them seen just once; the ten biggest clones take up around 20%. This specimen was peripheral blood mononuclear cells (PBMCs), taken at baseline. These receptor sequences come from a human donor with classical Hodgkin lymphoma. Each CDR3 is given with its conserved first and last residue. D genes are given only for firm matches. Part of the rows lack a size; the others show once, few, many or a class for expanded clones.

j_gene,d_gene,abundance,len,v_gene,CDR3nt,CDR3aa
TRBJ2-5,TRBD2,NA,14,TRBV7-6,TGTGCCAGCAGCCGACTAGCGGTCCAAGAGACCCAGTACTTC,CASSRLAVQETQYF
TRBJ1-2,NA,NA,14,TRBV7-9,TGTGCCAGCAGCTTCGGTGCGGGTAACTATGGCTACACCTTC,CASSFGAGNYGYTF
TRBJ2-2,NA,NA,18,TRBV4-1,TGCGCCAGCAGCCAGGCCCTAGGAGAGGCCGCGAACACCGGGGAGCTGTTTTTT,CASSQALGEAANTGELFF
TRBJ1-5,NA,NA,15,TRBV7-2,TGTGCCAGCAGCTTAGGTCGGCAGGGCAATCAGCCCCAGCATTTT,CASSLGRQGNQPQHF
TRBJ2-1,NA,NA,12,TRBV6-1,TGTGCCAGCAGTGATCCCGGCAATGAGCAGTTCTTC,CASSDPGNEQFF
TRBJ2-1,NA,NA,14,TRBV4-1,TGCGCCAGCAGCCAACCCGACAAAACAATCGAGCAGTTCTTC,CASSQPDKTIEQFF
TRBJ1-5,NA,NA,15,TRBV4-2,TGTGCCAGCAGCCCATTTGGGGGGCGCAATCAGCCCCAGCATTTT,CASSPFGGRNQPQHF
TRBJ1-1,TRBD1,NA,15,TRBV5-8,TGTGCCAGCGTACAGGGGGTGTTGATGAACACTGAAGCTTTCTTT,CASVQGVLMNTEAFF
TRBJ2-3,NA,NA,17,TRBV12-2,TGTGCAACTCCTAACCCAGCACCGACTAGCGGGGGAGATACGCAGTATTTT,CATPNPAPTSGGDTQYF
TRBJ2-7,NA,NA,15,TRBV6-5,TGTGCCAGCCGGCGTTCCCGGGACCCTACCTACGAGCAGTACTTC,CASRRSRDPTYEQYF
TRBJ1-4,TRBD1,NA,13,TRBV29-1,TGCAGCGCCGGGACAGGGGAGAATGAAAAACTGTTTTTT,CSAGTGENEKLFF
TRBJ1-3,TRBD1,NA,15,TRBV18,TGTGCCAGCTCTCCCGGGACAGGGACCTCAAACACCATATATTTT,CASSPGTGTSNTIYF
TRBJ2-7,NA,NA,13,TRBV4-1,TGCGCCAGCAGCCAAGATACCCCCTACGAGCAGTACTTC,CASSQDTPYEQYF
TRBJ2-1,TRBD2,NA,16,TRBV14,TGTGCCAGCAGCAACATACTAGCGGGAGGGCGAAATGAGCAGTTCTTC,CASSNILAGGRNEQFF
TRBJ2-1,TRBD2,NA,15,TRBV28,TGTGCCAGCAGTTTGACCGGGACTAGTGAGCACGCGAGGTTCTTC,CASSLTGTSEHARFF
TRBJ1-5,NA,NA,16,TRBV6-6,TGTGCCAGCAGTTCGCCACAGGGAGAAGGCAATCAGCCCCAGCATTTT,CASSSPQGEGNQPQHF
TRBJ1-3,NA,few,17,TRBV18,TGTGCCAGCTCACCACGTCGCCCGTCAGGGGATGGAAACACCATATATTTT,CASSPRRPSGDGNTIYF
TRBJ2-3,TRBD2,NA,15,TRBV6-5,TGTGCCAGCAGCCACGGACTAGCGGGAACAGATACGCAGTATTTT,CASSHGLAGTDTQYF
TRBJ1-2,TRBD1,NA,15,TRBV27,TGTGCCAGCAGTTTAGACAGGGACTCTAACTATGGCTACACCTTC,CASSLDRDSNYGYTF
TRBJ2-2,NA,few,15,TRBV18,TGTGCCAGCTCACACCGGCCGGGAAACACCGGGGAGCTGTTTTTT,CASSHRPGNTGELFF
TRBJ2-7,TRBD1,NA,11,TRBV19,TGTGCCAGTGGGACAGGTGTTGGGCAGTACTTC,CASGTGVGQYF
TRBJ2-2,NA,NA,12,TRBV29-1,TGCAGCGTTGAGGGGGCGATCGGGGAGCTGTTTTTT,CSVEGAIGELFF
TRBJ2-6,NA,NA,15,TRBV6-1,TGTGCCAGCAGTGAAGGGGGATCTGGGGCCAACGTCCTGACTTTC,CASSEGGSGANVLTF
TRBJ2-3,NA,NA,15,TRBV9,TGTGCCAGCAGCGTAGGAGTCGGGAGATCAGATACGCAGTATTTT,CASSVGVGRSDTQYF
TRBJ2-7,TRBD2,NA,15,TRBV28,TGTGCCAGCTCACTAGCGGGGGCAAGCTCCTACGAGCAGTACTTC,CASSLAGASSYEQYF
TRBJ1-6,TRBD1,NA,15,TRBV6-5,TGTGCCAGCAGACAGGGGGCAGGTAAAAATTCACCCCTCCACTTT,CASRQGAGKNSPLHF
TRBJ1-2,NA,NA,14,TRBV19,TGTGCCAGTAGTGGCAACAGGGAGCACTATGGCTACACCTTC,CASSGNREHYGYTF
TRBJ2-3,NA,NA,13,TRBV6-5,TGTGCCACCCGGCGGGACCTCACAGATACGCAGTATTTT,CATRRDLTDTQYF
TRBJ2-3,TRBD2,NA,17,TRBV10-2,TGCGCCAGCAGTCGGGAGGCAGGTACCATGGGCACAGATACGCAGTATTTT,CASSREAGTMGTDTQYF
TRBJ1-2,NA,NA,16,TRBV5-6,TGTGCCAGCAGCTTCGGCTTCCTACCGGGCAACTATGGCTACACCTTC,CASSFGFLPGNYGYTF
TRBJ2-5,NA,NA,15,TRBV7-7,TGTGCTAGCAGCTCCCAGTCCGGGGCCCAAGAGACCCAGTACTTC,CASSSQSGAQETQYF
TRBJ2-7,NA,NA,13,TRBV30,TGTGCCTGTGGGGGAGATCCCGCCCGCGAGCAGTACTTC,CACGGDPAREQYF
TRBJ1-1,TRBD1,NA,16,TRBV5-6,TGTGCCAGCAGCCGGCGGGACAGGGTTTATGGGACTGAAGCTTTCTTT,CASSRRDRVYGTEAFF
TRBJ1-4,NA,NA,17,TRBV2,TGTGCCAGCAGTCGCCCGGGACGGCTATCAACTAATGAAAAACTGTTTTTT,CASSRPGRLSTNEKLFF
TRBJ2-3,TRBD2,NA,15,TRBV27,TGTGCCAGCAGTCCCTCCGGGACTAGCGGAAATACGCAGTATTTT,CASSPSGTSGNTQYF
TRBJ1-2,TRBD1,NA,14,TRBV5-4,TGTGCCAGCAGCTGGACGACAGGGTCCTATGGCTACACCTTC,CASSWTTGSYGYTF
TRBJ2-7,NA,NA,12,TRBV28,TGTGCCAGCAGGACAGCCTCCTACGAGCAGTACTTC,CASRTASYEQYF
TRBJ2-7,NA,NA,14,TRBV19,TGTGCCAGTAGTATGGACCTTAGGGGTTACGAGCAGTACTTC,CASSMDLRGYEQYF
TRBJ1-5,NA,few,13,TRBV30,TGTGCCTGGAGGCAGGGCCTGAATCAGCCCCAGCATTTT,CAWRQGLNQPQHF
TRBJ2-1,TRBD2,NA,15,TRBV7-9,TGTGCCAGCAGCTCCTTACTAGCGGGAGAGGGTGAGCAGTTCTTC,CASSSLLAGEGEQFF
TRBJ1-1,NA,NA,11,TRBV7-9,TGTGCCAGCAGCTCCTGGACTGAAGCTTTCTTT,CASSSWTEAFF
TRBJ2-7,NA,NA,14,TRBV19,TGTGCCAGTAGTATGGGGCAGACAAACTACGAGCAGTACTTC,CASSMGQTNYEQYF
TRBJ1-2,TRBD1,few,13,TRBV28,TGTGCCATCGTGACAGGGTCAAACTATGGCTACACCTTC,CAIVTGSNYGYTF
TRBJ1-2,NA,NA,15,TRBV5-1,TGCGCCAGCAGCTTGGAGGGCAGGGAGGGCTATGGCTACACCTTC,CASSLEGREGYGYTF
TRBJ2-7,TRBD1,NA,15,TRBV10-1,TGCGCCAGCAGTGAGTCAAACAGGGGGCTCCACGAGCAGTACTTC,CASSESNRGLHEQYF
TRBJ2-2,NA,NA,17,TRBV4-1,TGCGCCAGCAGCCAAGGGGCGGCAAGGACGAACACCGGGGAGCTGTTTTTT,CASSQGAARTNTGELFF
TRBJ2-7,NA,NA,19,TRBV15,TGTGCCACCAGCAGAGATCGTTGGCAGGGGCAGGATTATCCCTACGAGCAGTACTTC,CATSRDRWQGQDYPYEQYF
TRBJ2-7,TRBD2,once,12,TRBV7-2,TGTGCCAGCACCTTGGGGGGGTACGAGCAGTACTTC,CASTLGGYEQYF
TRBJ1-2,NA,NA,15,TRBV2,TGTGCCAGCAGTGAGTCAGGTCCTGGGAACTATGGCTACACCTTC,CASSESGPGNYGYTF
TRBJ2-1,TRBD1,NA,16,TRBV5-6,TGTGCCAGCAGCTTGCCCGGGACAGGGGGCGCGGATGAGCAGTTCTTC,CASSLPGTGGADEQFF
TRBJ2-3,NA,NA,15,TRBV18,TGTGCCAGCTCACCATTCCGCGTCGGCACAGATACGCAGTATTTT,CASSPFRVGTDTQYF
TRBJ2-1,TRBD2,NA,16,TRBV28,TGTGCCAGCAGTTCACCCAGGACTAGCGGTAGACCTGAGCAGTTCTTC,CASSSPRTSGRPEQFF